This T cell receptor beta chain was profiled in a study of T cells in Graves' hyperthyroidism and ophthalmopathy. This clonotype has just a few counts. Per the germline V gene, CDR1 is MNHNS and CDR2 is SASEGT. This CDR3 has 16 amino acids. Trimming took 8 bases from V and 5 from J, leaving 24 bases between them. Amplified TCR beta CDR3 regions derived from RNA transcripts. Carried out on the TCR CDR3, a first-round RT-PCR used the HTBI primer set. TCRdb re-called the multiplex PCR reads with MiXCR, one entry per CDR3 protein. The data contain roughly 700,000 distinct CDR3 sequences, around 15% of them singletons.

The rearrangement joins TRBV6-1 to TRBJ1-2, with D unclear. The origin of this receptor is a young woman with Graves' hyperthyroidism. Sequenced: blood. In DNA form, the CDR3 reads TGTGCCAGCCGCGACCAGCCGGGAGCGCAAGTTTATGGCTACACCTTC. This encodes CASRDQPGAQVYGYTF.